Shown below are 3 T cell receptor beta chains from a single sample sequenced in a study of cytomegalovirus exposure and HLA in healthy donors. The PCR made use of 60 Vbeta and 13 Jbeta primers. This table comes from immunoSEQ multiplex PCR, and its TCRdb copy is limited to in-frame clones, with some not included. The table includes some 110,000 clones, roughly 70% detected once. The sequenced material came from PBMCs. The receptors derive from a male donor in good health and CMV-seropositive.

The V call is TRBV6-5, the J call TRBJ2-1, with D perhaps TRBD2 (7 bases). V lost 1 base, J lost 7 bases, and 11 bases lay in between. The CDR3 is made up of 14 amino acids. Germline CDR1 reads MNHEY; CDR2 reads SVGAGI. The CDR3 loop reads CASSYYRGANEQFF. CDR3 in DNA: TGTGCCAGCAGTTACTATCGGGGGGCAAATGAGCAGTTCTTC.

The chain recombines TRBV11-2 with TRBJ2-4, with D uncertain. Germline V gives CDR1 SGHAT, CDR2 FQNNGV. The CDR3 extends over 16 amino acids. Between the trimmed V and J ends, which lost 5 bases and 0 bases, there was a span of 14 bases. Here the CDR3 reads CASSQTFPLAKNIQYF. The CDR3, as DNA: TGTGCCAGCAGCCAAACCTTCCCACTAGCCAAAAACATTCAGTACTTC.

This clone was seen many times. V usage is TRBV5-5 and J usage is TRBJ1-2, with D possibly being TRBD1 (6 bases). The length of the CDR3 is 15 residues. With 3 bases removed from V and 3 bases from J, the gap between germline ends came to 15 bases. Per germline, CDR1 SGHKS and CDR2 YYEKEE (reference sequence). The CDR3 region is CASSSLPGGHYGYTF. The CDR3 nucleotides are TGTGCCAGCAGCTCCCTTCCGGGGGGCCACTATGGCTACACCTTC.